This T cell receptor beta chain emerged from a study of blood T cell repertoires in COVID-19. The overall study: Sites in the United States, Italy and Spain provided acute and convalescent COVID-19 samples. The analysed material was cDNA or gDNA that came from T cells, B-cell-depleted T cells, or PBMCs.

Germline values: CDR1 SGHRS, CDR2 YFSETQ. The CDR3 covers 14 residues. Trimming took off 6 bases at V and 7 bases at J, with 18 bases between the two ends. In the original analysis: How many nucleated cells were present was estimated from reference gene primer amplification. The assay was immunoSEQ multiplex PCR, and TCRdb's table has in-frame clones only and misses some. V and J calls and clone size are copied from that table; D and trimming were computed from the DNA. The data show 95,000 to 120,000 clones, 88% seen once. The V call is TRBV5-1, the J call TRBJ2-3; the D gene is possibly TRBD2 (7 bases). Material: peripheral blood. The clonotype was recovered from a woman aged 70-85 years who had recovered from COVID-19. CDR3 coding DNA: TGCGCCAGCAAGGGGGGGATGATCGATCATACGCAGTATTTT. This gives the protein CASKGGMIDHTQYF.